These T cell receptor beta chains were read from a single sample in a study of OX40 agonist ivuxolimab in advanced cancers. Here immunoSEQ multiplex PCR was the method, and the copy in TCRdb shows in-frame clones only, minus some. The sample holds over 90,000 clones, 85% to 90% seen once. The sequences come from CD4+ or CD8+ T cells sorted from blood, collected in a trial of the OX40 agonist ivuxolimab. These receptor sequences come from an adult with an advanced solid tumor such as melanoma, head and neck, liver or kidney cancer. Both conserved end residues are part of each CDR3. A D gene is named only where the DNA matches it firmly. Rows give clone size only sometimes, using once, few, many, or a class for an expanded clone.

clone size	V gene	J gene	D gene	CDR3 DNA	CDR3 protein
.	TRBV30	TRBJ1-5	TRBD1	TGTGCCTGGAGTCGTGACAGGGGCAATCAGCCCCAGCATTTT	CAWSRDRGNQPQHF
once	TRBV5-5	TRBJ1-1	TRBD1	TGTGCCAGCAGCATATTGACAGGGCGGCTGAACACTGAAGCTTTCTTT	CASSILTGRLNTEAFF
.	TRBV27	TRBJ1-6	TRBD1	TGTGCCAGCAGCGTACAGGGGGCGGGCTCACCCCTCCACTTT	CASSVQGAGSPLHF
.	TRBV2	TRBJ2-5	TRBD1	TGTGCCAGCAGTGAAGCGGACAGGGGGCAAGAGACCCAGTACTTC	CASSEADRGQETQYF
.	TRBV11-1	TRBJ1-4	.	TGTGCCAGCAGCTTAGCGCCCCATCTGGAGGTGTTTTTT	CASSLAPHLEVFF
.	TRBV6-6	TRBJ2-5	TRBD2	TGTGCCAGCATTCCTAGCGGGGGGGTAGAGACCCAGTACTTC	CASIPSGGVETQYF
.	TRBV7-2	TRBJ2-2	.	TGTGCCAGCAGCCCCCAATTAATCCCGAACACCGGGGAGCTGTTTTTT	CASSPQLIPNTGELFF
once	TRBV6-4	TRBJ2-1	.	TGTGCCAGCAGGGACAGCTCCTACAATGAGCAGTTCTTC	CASRDSSYNEQFF
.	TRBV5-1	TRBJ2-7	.	TGCGCCAGCAGCCCCGGGACACTCTACGAGCAGTACTTC	CASSPGTLYEQYF
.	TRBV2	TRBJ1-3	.	TGTGCCAGCCTTGGGGTGTCGGGGCCTGAAGGCACCATATATTTT	CASLGVSGPEGTIYF
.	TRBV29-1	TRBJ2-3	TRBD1	TGCAGCGTTCGGCGACAGGGGGAGTCAGATACGCAGTATTTT	CSVRRQGESDTQYF
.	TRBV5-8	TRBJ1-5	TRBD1	TGTGCCAGCAGCCCGACAGGGCAAAGAAATCAGCCCCAGCATTTT	CASSPTGQRNQPQHF
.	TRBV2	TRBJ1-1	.	TGTGCCAGCAGATACCGGGGCTTGAACACTGAAGCTTTCTTT	CASRYRGLNTEAFF
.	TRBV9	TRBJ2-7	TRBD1	TGTGCCAGCAGCCCCGGACAGGGGGCCTACGAGCAGTACTTC	CASSPGQGAYEQYF
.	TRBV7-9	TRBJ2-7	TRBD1	TGTGCCAGCAGCTCCCAGGACAGGGGGCTCTACGAGCAGTACTTC	CASSSQDRGLYEQYF
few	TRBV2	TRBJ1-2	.	TGTGCCAGCAGTGATTTGGGCTGGGATGGCTACACCTTC	CASSDLGWDGYTF
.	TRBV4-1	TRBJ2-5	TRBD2	TGCGCCAGCAGCCAAGATTGGATAGCGGGACCTCTGGAGACCCAGTACTTC	CASSQDWIAGPLETQYF
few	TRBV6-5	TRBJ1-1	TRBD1	TGTGCCAGCAGTTTCAGGGGGGAAGCTTTCTTT	CASSFRGEAFF
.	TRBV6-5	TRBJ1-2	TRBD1	TGTGCCAGCAGCTTGGGACAGGGGTTTCGCTATGGCTACACCTTC	CASSLGQGFRYGYTF
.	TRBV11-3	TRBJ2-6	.	TGTGCCAGCAGCTTAGCGGGGGGCACTGGTGGGGCCAACGTCCTGACTTTC	CASSLAGGTGGANVLTF
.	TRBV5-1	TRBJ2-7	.	TGCGCCAGCAGTCGGGACGGAACCTACGAGCAGTACTTC	CASSRDGTYEQYF
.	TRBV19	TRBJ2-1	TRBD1	TGTGCCAGCACCTTGACAGGGGGCTATGAGCAGTTCTTC	CASTLTGGYEQFF
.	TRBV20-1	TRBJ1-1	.	TGCAGTGCTCCCGTCGGGACAGAAGCTTTCTTT	CSAPVGTEAFF
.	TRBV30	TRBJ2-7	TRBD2	TGTGCCTGGAGTGTACCCGGGCTAGCGGGGGTCTACGGGCAGTACTTC	CAWSVPGLAGVYGQYF
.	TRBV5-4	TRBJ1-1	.	TGTGCCAGCAGCTGGGGCCAGGGTCAATACACTGAAGCTTTCTTT	CASSWGQGQYTEAFF
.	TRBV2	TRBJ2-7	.	TGTGCCAGCAGTGACGGTGGACACCACTACGAGCAGTACTTC	CASSDGGHHYEQYF
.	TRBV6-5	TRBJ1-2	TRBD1	TGTGCCAGCAGTTACTCCAGCCGGGACAGGGGGAGCTACACCTTC	CASSYSSRDRGSYTF
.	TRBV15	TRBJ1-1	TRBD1	TGTGCCACCAGCAGAGCGGGACAGGGAAACACTGAAGCTTTCTTT	CATSRAGQGNTEAFF
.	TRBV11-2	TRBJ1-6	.	TGTGCCAGCAGCCCAAGGACAGAGGCCGATTCACCCCTCCACTTT	CASSPRTEADSPLHF
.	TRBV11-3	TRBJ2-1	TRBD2	TGTGCCAGCAGCTTAGCAGCGGGAGCGGGCAATGAGCAGTTCTTC	CASSLAAGAGNEQFF
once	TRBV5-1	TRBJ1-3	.	TGCGCCAGCAGCTTGTCAGGGCTTTCTGGAAACACCATATATTTT	CASSLSGLSGNTIYF
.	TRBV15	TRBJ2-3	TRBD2	TGTGCCACCAGCAGGGCCCTGGGGCGGGGGTCCTTTTACACAGATACGCAGTATTTT	CATSRALGRGSFYTDTQYF
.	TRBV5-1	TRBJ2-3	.	TGCGCCAGCAGCTTGGATGGGGGAGCGCAGTATTTT	CASSLDGGAQYF
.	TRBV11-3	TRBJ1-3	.	TGTGCCAGCACCGGACAGTCCTCTGGAAACACCATATATTTT	CASTGQSSGNTIYF
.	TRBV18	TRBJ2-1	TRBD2	TGTGCCAGCTCACCACGAAGGTTGGTGCTAGCGGGAGACAATGAGCAGTTCTTC	CASSPRRLVLAGDNEQFF
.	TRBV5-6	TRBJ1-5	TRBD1	TGTGCCAGCAGCTTGTTCGCCGGCGGACAGGGTTTTAGTGGTCAGCCCCAGCATTTT	CASSLFAGGQGFSGQPQHF
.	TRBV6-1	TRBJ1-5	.	TGTGCCAGCAGTGAAGCGGCGACAGAAGTCAATCAGCCCCAGCATTTT	CASSEAATEVNQPQHF
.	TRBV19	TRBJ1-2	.	TGTGCCAGTAGAAGGGGAACGGGTTTTGGCTACACCTTC	CASRRGTGFGYTF
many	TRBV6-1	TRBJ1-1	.	TGTGCCAGCAGTGAGGAGTTTATGAACACTGAAGCTTTCTTT	CASSEEFMNTEAFF
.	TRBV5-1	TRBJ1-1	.	TGCGCCAGCAGTCCCGGGACCCTGAGTCCGAACACTGAAGCTTTCTTT	CASSPGTLSPNTEAFF
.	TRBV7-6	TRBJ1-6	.	TGTGCCAGCAGCTTAGACGGGGGCAGGGGATTCGCGCCCCTCCACTTT	CASSLDGGRGFAPLHF
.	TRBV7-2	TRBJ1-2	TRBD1	TGTGCCAGCAGCTCGGGACAGGGCCTCTATGGCTACACCTTC	CASSSGQGLYGYTF
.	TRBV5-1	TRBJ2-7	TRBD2	TGCGCCAGCAGCAGGAGCGGGACCACCTACGAGCAGTACTTC	CASSRSGTTYEQYF